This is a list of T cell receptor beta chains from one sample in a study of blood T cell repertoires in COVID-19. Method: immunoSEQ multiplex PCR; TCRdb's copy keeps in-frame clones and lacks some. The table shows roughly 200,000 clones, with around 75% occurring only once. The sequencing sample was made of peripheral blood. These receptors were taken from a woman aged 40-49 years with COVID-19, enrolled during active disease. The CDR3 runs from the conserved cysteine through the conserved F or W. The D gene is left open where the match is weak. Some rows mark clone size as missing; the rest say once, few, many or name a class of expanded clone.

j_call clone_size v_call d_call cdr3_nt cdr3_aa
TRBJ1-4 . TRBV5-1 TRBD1 TGCGCCAGCACCTCCGGGACAGGGTCGGAAAAACTGTTTTTT CASTSGTGSEKLFF
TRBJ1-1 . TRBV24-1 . TGTGCCACCAGTGACCGGACTGAAGCTTTCTTT CATSDRTEAFF
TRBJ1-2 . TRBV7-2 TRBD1 TGTGCCAGCAGCTTCAAGGCCGGGACAGGGGATGGCTACACCTTC CASSFKAGTGDGYTF
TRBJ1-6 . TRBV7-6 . TGTGCCAGCAGCCCCGACAGTATTTTTCGTTCACCCCTCCACTTT CASSPDSIFRSPLHF
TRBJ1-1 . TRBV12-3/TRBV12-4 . TGTGCCAGCAGCCCGAGGAACACTGAAGCTTTCTTT CASSPRNTEAFF
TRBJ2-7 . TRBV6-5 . TGTGCCAGCAGCCTTGACACCTACGAGCAGTACTTC CASSLDTYEQYF
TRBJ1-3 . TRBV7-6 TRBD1 TGTGCCAGCAGCCTGGGACAGTCAGGTGGAAACACCATATATTTT CASSLGQSGGNTIYF
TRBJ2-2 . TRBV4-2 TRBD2 TGTGCCTCACTTAGCGGGACGAACACCGGGGAGCTGTTTTTT CASLSGTNTGELFF
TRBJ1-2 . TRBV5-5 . TGTGCCAGCAGCTGGGGAGCAGGGGCTTATGGCTACACCTTC CASSWGAGAYGYTF
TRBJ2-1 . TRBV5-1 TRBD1 TGCGCCAGCAGCTTGGGTGGGACAGGTTCTTACAATGAGCAGTTCTTC CASSLGGTGSYNEQFF
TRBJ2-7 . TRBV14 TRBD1 TGTGCCAGCAGCCCTGCTTTGGGACAGGGATACGAGCAGTACTTC CASSPALGQGYEQYF
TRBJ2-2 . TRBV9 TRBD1 TGTGCCAGCAGCAGGACAGGCTCGAACACCGGGGAGCTGTTTTTT CASSRTGSNTGELFF
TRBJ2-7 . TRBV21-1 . TGTGCCAGCAGCAAAGCAGGAGGGGTAGGGCTTGAAAGGGGCGAGCAGTACTTC CASSKAGGVGLERGEQYF
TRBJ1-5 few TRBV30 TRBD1 TGTGCCTGGGCTCAAGGAGGGGGCGGTCATCAGCCCCAGCATTTT CAWAQGGGGHQPQHF
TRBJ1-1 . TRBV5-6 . TGTGCCAGCAGCTTGGTAGCAGGGCAAGTCGTGGCTTTCTTT CASSLVAGQVVAFF
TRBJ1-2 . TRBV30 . TGTGCCTGGAGTGTACAGGCACGGTCCTATGGCTACACCTTC CAWSVQARSYGYTF
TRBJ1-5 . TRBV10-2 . TGCGCCAGCAGTGATGGCGGCAGGGAAGGTTTAGAGGCCCAGCATTTT CASSDGGREGLEAQHF
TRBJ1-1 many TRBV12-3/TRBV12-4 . TGTGCCAGCAGTTTAGAAACGGACACTGAAGCTTTCTTT CASSLETDTEAFF
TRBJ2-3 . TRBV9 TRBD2 TGTGCCAGCAGCGTAGCCAGTAACGGGGGGGATACGCAGTATTTT CASSVASNGGDTQYF
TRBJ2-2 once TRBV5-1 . TGCGCCAGCAGCGTAGAGAACACCGGGGAGCTGTTTTTT CASSVENTGELFF
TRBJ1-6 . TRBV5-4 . TGTGCCAGCAACGCCGGAGAGACGGGAATCAATTCACCCCTCCACTTT CASNAGETGINSPLHF
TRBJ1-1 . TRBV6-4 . TGTGCCAGCAGTGACTCGACTCGTAACACTGAAGCTTTCTTT CASSDSTRNTEAFF
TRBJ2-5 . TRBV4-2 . TGTGCCAGCAGCCAAGACCCCTTACTAGGTGGGGAGACCCAGTACTTC CASSQDPLLGGETQYF
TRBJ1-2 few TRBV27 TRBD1 TGTGCCAGCAGTTTAAGACAGGGCTATGGCTACACCTTC CASSLRQGYGYTF
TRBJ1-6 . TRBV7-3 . TGTGCCAGCAGCCTCAGCCCACAGGGCTCACCCCTCCACTTT CASSLSPQGSPLHF
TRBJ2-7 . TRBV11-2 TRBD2 TGTGCCAGCAGCAGGACGACCGGGACTAGCTACGAGCAGTACTTC CASSRTTGTSYEQYF
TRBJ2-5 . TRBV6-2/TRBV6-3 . TGTGCCAGCAGTCTCTTCTATGACGGGTACCAAGAGACCCAGTACTTC CASSLFYDGYQETQYF
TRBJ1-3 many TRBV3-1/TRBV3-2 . TGTGCCAGCAGCCAATTTTCCAGGGACTCTGGAAACACCATATATTTT CASSQFSRDSGNTIYF
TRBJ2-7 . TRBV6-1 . TGTGCCAGCAGTGATCAGACAGGTCTAACCTACGAGCAGTACTTC CASSDQTGLTYEQYF
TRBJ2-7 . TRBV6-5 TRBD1 TGTGCCAGCAGATTACAGGGGGCCGGCTACGAGCAGTACTTC CASRLQGAGYEQYF
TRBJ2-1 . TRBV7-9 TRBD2 TGTGCCAGCAGCTTAGAGGGACTAGCGGGTGAGCAGTTCTTC CASSLEGLAGEQFF